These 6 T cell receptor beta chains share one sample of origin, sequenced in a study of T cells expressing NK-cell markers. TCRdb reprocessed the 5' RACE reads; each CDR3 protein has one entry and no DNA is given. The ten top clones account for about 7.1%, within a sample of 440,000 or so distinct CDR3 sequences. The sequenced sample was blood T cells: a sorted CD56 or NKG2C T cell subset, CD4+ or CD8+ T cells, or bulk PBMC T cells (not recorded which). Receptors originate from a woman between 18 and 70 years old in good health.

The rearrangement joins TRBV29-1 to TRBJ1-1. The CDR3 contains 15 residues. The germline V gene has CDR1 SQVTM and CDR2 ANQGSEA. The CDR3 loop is CSVEDPGSSPSLGIF.

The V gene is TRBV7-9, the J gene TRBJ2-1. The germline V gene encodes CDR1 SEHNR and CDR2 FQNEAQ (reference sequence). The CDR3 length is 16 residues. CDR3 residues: CASSSRWRSAYNEQFF. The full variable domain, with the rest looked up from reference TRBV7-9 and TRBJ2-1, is DTGVSQNPRHKITKRGQNVTFRCDPISEHNRLYWYRQTLGQGPEFLTYFQNEAQLEKSRLLSDRFSAERPKGSFSTLEIQRTEQGDSAMYLCASSSRWRSAYNEQFFGPGTRLTVL.

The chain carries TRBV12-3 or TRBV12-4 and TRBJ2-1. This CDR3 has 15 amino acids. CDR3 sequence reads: CASSLRRSGYNEQFF.

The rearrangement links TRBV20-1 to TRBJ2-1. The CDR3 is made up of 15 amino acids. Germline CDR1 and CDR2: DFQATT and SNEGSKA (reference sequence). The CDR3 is CSARPNRDSYNEQFF.

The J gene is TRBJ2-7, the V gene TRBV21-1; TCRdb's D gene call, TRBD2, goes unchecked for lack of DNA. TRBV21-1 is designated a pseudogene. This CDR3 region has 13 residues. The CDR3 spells CASSKCAPRTYYF.

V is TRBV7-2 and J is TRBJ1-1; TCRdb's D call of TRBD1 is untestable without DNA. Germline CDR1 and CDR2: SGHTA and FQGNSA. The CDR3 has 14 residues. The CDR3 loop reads CASSRGTANTEAFF.